Listed below are T cell receptor beta chains from one sample, sequenced in a study of CD8+ T cells in alopecia areata. Measured with immunoSEQ multiplex PCR; TCRdb has only the in-frame clones, and not every one. The table has about 270,000 clones, around three fifths seen once. The material sequenced was CD4+ T cells sorted from blood, taken at approximately week 52, from a patient treated with tofacitinib. The receptor set was obtained from a human donor with alopecia areata. The CDR3 runs from the conserved cysteine through the conserved F or W. Fields, in order: CDR3 protein, J gene, V gene.

CASSMEQGLYEQYF TRBJ2-7 TRBV19
CASGRLVDNEQFF TRBJ2-1 TRBV6-5
CAWSGGQVEQYF TRBJ2-7 TRBV30
CASSQESVSSPLHF TRBJ1-6 TRBV4-1
CSVMGTENEKLFF TRBJ1-4 TRBV29-1
CASSGQGRVYQHF TRBJ1-5 TRBV2
CASSPGRGGEKLFF TRBJ1-4 TRBV4-1
CASRENLRSNQPQHF TRBJ1-5 TRBV6-1
CSVGLGNQPQHF TRBJ1-5 TRBV29-1
CASSPGPSYGYTF TRBJ1-2 TRBV7-9
CSVESLGLRMGYGYTF TRBJ1-2 TRBV29-1
CAWSAGTLNSPLHF TRBJ1-6 TRBV30
CASRDPGLMETQYF TRBJ2-5 TRBV6-1
CASSDWGQGNTGELFF TRBJ2-2 TRBV25-1
CAWTRSETQYF TRBJ2-5 TRBV30
CSVAGEGVRYTF TRBJ1-2 TRBV29-1
CSAERDTQYF TRBJ2-3 TRBV20-1
CSVVGLAVADTQYF TRBJ2-3 TRBV29-1
CASSQDRAYEQYF TRBJ2-7 TRBV2
CSVPKRGAGETQYF TRBJ2-5 TRBV29-1
CASSEMETQYF TRBJ2-5 TRBV2
CASSPSVGAKETQYF TRBJ2-5 TRBV5-1
CASGRTKYGYTF TRBJ1-2 TRBV30
CASSQDSRGPAPYEQYF TRBJ2-7 TRBV4-1
CASSPLASGSTWLFF TRBJ2-2 TRBV18
CASSPKQGAEAFF TRBJ1-1 TRBV18
CASSLVGDTQYF TRBJ2-3 TRBV7-2